The T cell receptor beta chain under discussion was sequenced for a study of beta chain features in type 1 diabetes. The overall study: In age, gender and cell yields, patients were similar to healthy donors. Notes on the study in general: Naive, central memory and Treg TCRB repertoires seemed to resemble each other more closely in patients than they did in healthy donors.

In the case of this clone: Its antigen is not known.

The CDR3 sequence is 18 residues long. Germline V gene data show CDR1 as SGDLS and CDR2 as YYNGEE. Trimming took 2 bases from V and 8 from J; bases not matched to a gene: 17. TCRB transcripts that were expressed got sequenced, as all of the isolated RNA had been reverse transcribed. Measured with immunoSEQ multiplex PCR; TCRdb has only the in-frame clones, and not every one. The data contain 900,000 or so clones, 17% of them singletons. The clonotype was recovered from a woman between 18 and 30 years old in good health. The specimen sequenced was naive CD4+ T cells from blood. This chain links TRBV9 with TRBJ2-1; 9 nucleotides agree with TRBD2. CDR3 nucleotides: TGTGCCAGCAGCGTGAAGGTAGCGGGAGTAGTAGGGGTTGATGAGCAGTTCTTC. Translating gives CASSVKVAGVVGVDEQFF.